The present T cell receptor beta chain was sequenced within a study of tumor and adjacent non-tumor tissue in lung cancer. The overall study: There were 11 to 13 adenocarcinoma, a couple of squamous cell carcinoma and 1 small cell lung cancer cases.

Study-wide results and caveats: Top 100 clones took a larger repertoire share in normal lung. Tumor TCR diversity, when higher, was linked to shorter survival.

With respect to this clonotype: What it recognizes is unknown. Mismatch with germline at one junction end may stem from a read error.

The library came from three nested PCR rounds adapted from ARM-PCR protocols. TCRdb reprocessed the multiplex PCR reads via MiXCR and lists one record per CDR3 protein. The data show 55,000 to 75,000 distinct CDR3 sequences, 60% seen once. No cell sorting was done before RNA was extracted from the tissue. Germline V gene sequence: CDR1 MNHNS, CDR2 SASEGT. The CDR3 has 14 amino acids. Sample: lung tumor tissue. The TCR comes from a man between 50 and 59 years old with non-small cell lung cancer. The chain couples TRBV6-1 to TRBJ2-2; D unresolved. CDR3 in amino acids: CASSRRLSTEELFF. Written as DNA, the CDR3 is TGTGCCAGCAGCAGACGGCTGTCCACCGAGGAGCTGTTTTTT.